This T cell receptor (beta chain) is from a study of blood T cell repertoires in COVID-19. The CDR3 is made up of 13 amino acids. Germline loops: CDR1 KGHSH, CDR2 LQKENI. Trimming shortened V by 4 bases and J by 5 bases, and 9 bases separated the two germline ends. Using immunoSEQ multiplex PCR, the repertoire was profiled, and TCRdb retains in-frame clones only, with some absent. The sample consists of 200,000 to 250,000 clones, roughly 89% of them appearing once. The sequence came from a young woman with acute COVID-19. The chain joins TRBV18 to TRBJ2-1, with D unclear. Sequencing was performed on PBMCs or T cells enriched from blood (not recorded which). CDR3 protein: CASSLIEDNEQFF. The CDR3 DNA is TGTGCCAGCTCACTAATCGAGGACAATGAGCAGTTCTTC.